Listed here is a single T cell receptor beta chain. This record belongs to a study of blood T cell repertoires in COVID-19. V was clipped by 2 bases and J by 11 bases, with 15 bases between them. The CDR3 totals 13 residues. Germline V gene sequence: CDR1 SGHTA, CDR2 FQGTGA. Using immunoSEQ multiplex PCR, the repertoire was profiled, and TCRdb retains in-frame clones only, with some absent. This table has fewer than 110,000 clones, 84% appearing once. Material for sequencing was peripheral blood. The chain uses TRBV7-3 and TRBJ1-1; D is possibly TRBD1 (6 bases). This TCR was sampled from a human donor in a cohort sampled during active COVID-19. The CDR3 DNA sequence: TGTGCCAGCAGCTTAGCAGCACAGGGTGGTGCTTTCTTT. Translating it yields CASSLAAQGGAFF.